The clone carrying this T cell receptor beta chain was observed a handful of times. The antigen remains unidentified. This specimen comes from a study of blood T cells in healthy people across ages. Whole-study findings and limits: Percentage of naive T cells showed a strong correlation with TCR beta diversity.

The CDR3 covers 14 residues. Primed by a sample-barcoded 5' primer and a J-beta primer mix, a second PCR proceeded for about 6 to 12 cycles. All samples yielded 3 million or more CDR3-containing paired-end reads. One entry per CDR3 protein, called by TCRdb with MiXCR from the 5' RACE reads. Among about a million distinct CDR3 sequences listed, roughly 51% were seen once. Material for sequencing was blood. This sequence joins TRBV21-1 and TRBJ1-2; the D call of TRBD1 is as the table states it, not checked on the DNA. TRBV21-1 represents a pseudogene. This receptor was taken from an older woman in good health. This chain's CDR3 is CASSNGDLVDGYTF. The CDR3 coding sequence is TGTGCCAGCAGCAACGGGGACCTTGTGGATGGCTACACCTTC.